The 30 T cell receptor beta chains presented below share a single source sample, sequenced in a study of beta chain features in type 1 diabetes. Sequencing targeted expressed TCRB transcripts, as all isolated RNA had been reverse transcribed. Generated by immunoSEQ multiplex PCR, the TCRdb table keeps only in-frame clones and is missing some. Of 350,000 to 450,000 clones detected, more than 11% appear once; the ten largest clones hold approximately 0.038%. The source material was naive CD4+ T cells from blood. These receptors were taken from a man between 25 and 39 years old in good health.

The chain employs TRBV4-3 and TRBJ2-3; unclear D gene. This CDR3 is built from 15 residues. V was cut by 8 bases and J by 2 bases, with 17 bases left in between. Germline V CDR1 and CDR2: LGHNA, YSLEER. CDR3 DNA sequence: TGCGCCAGCCCCAAAAAGCAGTTTCCCACAGATACGCAGTATTTT. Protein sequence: CASPKKQFPTDTQYF.

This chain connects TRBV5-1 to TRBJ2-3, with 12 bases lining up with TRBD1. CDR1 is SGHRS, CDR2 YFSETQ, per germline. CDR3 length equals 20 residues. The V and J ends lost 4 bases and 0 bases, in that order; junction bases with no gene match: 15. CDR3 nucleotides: TGCGCCAGCAGCCGCCCGGGGACAGGGGGCTTCCGCTCTAGCACAGATACGCAGTATTTT. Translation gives CASSRPGTGGFRSSTDTQYF. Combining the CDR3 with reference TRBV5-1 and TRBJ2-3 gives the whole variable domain KAGVTQTPRYLIKTRGQQVTLSCSPISGHRSVSWYQQTPGQGLQFLFEYFSETQRNKGNFPGRFSGRQFSNSRSEMNVSTLELGDSALYLCASSRPGTGGFRSSTDTQYFGPGTRLTVL.

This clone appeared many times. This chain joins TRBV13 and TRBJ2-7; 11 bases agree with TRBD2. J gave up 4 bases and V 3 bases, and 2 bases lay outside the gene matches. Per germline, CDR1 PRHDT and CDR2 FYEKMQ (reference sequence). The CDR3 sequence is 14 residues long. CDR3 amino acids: CASSLSSGGYEQYF. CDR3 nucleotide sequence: TGTGCCAGCAGCTTGTCTAGCGGGGGGTACGAGCAGTACTTC.

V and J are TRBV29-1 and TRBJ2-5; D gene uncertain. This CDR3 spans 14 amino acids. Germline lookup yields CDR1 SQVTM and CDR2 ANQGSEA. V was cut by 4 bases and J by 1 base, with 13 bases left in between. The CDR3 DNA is TGCAGCGTTGTATCGGCTGGGGTCCAAGAGACCCAGTACTTC. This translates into CSVVSAGVQETQYF.

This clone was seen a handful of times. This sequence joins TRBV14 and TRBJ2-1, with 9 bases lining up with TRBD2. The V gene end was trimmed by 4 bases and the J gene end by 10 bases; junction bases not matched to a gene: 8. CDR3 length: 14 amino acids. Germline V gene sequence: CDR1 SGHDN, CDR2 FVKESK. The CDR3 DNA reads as TGTGCCAGCAGCCGGACTAGCGCCTTAGAAGAGCAGTTCTTC. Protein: CASSRTSALEEQFF.

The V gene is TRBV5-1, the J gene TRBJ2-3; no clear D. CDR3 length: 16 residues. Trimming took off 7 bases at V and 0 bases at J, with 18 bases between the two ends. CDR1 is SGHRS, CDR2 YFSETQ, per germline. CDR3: CASRLLGGSSTDTQYF. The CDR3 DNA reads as TGCGCCAGCCGCCTATTAGGCGGTAGTAGCACAGATACGCAGTATTTT. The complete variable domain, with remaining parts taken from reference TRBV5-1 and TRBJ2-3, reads KAGVTQTPRYLIKTRGQQVTLSCSPISGHRSVSWYQQTPGQGLQFLFEYFSETQRNKGNFPGRFSGRQFSNSRSEMNVSTLELGDSALYLCASRLLGGSSTDTQYFGPGTRLTVL.

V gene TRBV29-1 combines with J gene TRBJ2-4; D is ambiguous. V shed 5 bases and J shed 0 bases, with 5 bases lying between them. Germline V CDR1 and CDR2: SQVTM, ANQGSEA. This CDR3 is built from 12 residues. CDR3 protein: CSVIIAKNIQYF. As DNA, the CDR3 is TGCAGCGTTATTATAGCCAAAAACATTCAGTACTTC.

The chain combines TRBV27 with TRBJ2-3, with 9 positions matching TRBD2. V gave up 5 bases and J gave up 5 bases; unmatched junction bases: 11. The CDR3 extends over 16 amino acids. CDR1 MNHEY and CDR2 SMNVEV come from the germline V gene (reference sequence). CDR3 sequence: CASSAPLAGKGDTQYF. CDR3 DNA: TGTGCCAGCAGTGCTCCCCTAGCGGGGAAGGGAGATACGCAGTATTTT.

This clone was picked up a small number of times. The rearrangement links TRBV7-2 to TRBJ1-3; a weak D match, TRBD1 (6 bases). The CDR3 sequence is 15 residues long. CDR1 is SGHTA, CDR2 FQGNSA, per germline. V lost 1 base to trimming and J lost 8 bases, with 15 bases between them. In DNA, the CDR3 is TGTGCCAGCAGCTTAGGGTGGGCAGGGGCGGACACCATATATTTT. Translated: CASSLGWAGADTIYF.

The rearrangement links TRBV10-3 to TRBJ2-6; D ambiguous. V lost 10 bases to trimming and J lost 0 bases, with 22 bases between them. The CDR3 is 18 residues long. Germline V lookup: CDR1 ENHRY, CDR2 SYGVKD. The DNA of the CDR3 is TGTGCCACAACCCACCCCCCTCTGGTCCTCTCTGGGGCCAACGTCCTGACTTTC. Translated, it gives CATTHPPLVLSGANVLTF.

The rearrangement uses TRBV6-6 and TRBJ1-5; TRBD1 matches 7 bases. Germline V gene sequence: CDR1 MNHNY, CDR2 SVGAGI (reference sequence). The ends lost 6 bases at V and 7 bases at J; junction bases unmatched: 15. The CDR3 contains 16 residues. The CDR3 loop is CASSSSQQGIEQPQHF. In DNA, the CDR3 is TGTGCCAGCAGCTCATCCCAACAGGGGATCGAGCAGCCCCAGCATTTT.

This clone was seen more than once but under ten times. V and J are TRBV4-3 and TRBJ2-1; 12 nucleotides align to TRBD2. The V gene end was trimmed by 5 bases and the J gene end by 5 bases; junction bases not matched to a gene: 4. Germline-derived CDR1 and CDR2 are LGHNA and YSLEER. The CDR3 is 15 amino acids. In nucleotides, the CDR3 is TGCGCCAGCAGCTCTAGCGGGGGGGCCGACAATGAGCAGTTCTTC. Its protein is CASSSSGGADNEQFF.

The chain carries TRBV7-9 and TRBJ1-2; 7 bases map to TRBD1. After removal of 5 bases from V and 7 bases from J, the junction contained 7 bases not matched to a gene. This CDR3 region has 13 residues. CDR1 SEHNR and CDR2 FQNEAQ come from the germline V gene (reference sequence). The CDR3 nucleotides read TGTGCCAGCAGCCCACAGGGGTTCAGTGGCTACACCTTC. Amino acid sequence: CASSPQGFSGYTF.

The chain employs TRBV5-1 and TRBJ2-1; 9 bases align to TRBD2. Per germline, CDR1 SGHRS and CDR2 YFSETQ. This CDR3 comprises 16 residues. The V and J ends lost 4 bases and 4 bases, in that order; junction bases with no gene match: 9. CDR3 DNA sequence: TGCGCCAGCAGCAAGGAAGCGGGAGGATTGTACAATGAGCAGTTCTTC. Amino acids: CASSKEAGGLYNEQFF.

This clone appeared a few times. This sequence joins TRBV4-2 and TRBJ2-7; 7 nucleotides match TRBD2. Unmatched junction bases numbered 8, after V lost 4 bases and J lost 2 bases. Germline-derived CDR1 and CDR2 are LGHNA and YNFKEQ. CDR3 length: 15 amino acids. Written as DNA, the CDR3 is TGTGCCAGCAGCCTAGAGGCGGGAGTTCCCTACGAGCAGTACGTC. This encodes CASSLEAGVPYEQYV.

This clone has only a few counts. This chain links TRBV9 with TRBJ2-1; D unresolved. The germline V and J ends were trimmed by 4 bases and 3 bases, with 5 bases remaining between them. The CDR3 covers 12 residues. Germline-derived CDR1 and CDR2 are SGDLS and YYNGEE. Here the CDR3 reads CASSHNYNEQFF. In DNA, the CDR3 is TGTGCCAGCAGCCACAACTACAATGAGCAGTTCTTC.

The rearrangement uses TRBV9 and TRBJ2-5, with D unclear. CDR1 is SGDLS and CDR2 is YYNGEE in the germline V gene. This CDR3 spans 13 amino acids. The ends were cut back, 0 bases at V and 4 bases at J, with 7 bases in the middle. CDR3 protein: CASSVGNRETQYF. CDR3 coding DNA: TGTGCCAGCAGCGTAGGGAACAGAGAGACCCAGTACTTC.

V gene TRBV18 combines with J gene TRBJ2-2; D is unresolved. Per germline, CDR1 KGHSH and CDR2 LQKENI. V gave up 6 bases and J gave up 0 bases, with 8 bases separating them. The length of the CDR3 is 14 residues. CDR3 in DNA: TGTGCCAGCTCCTCGGTCTCGAACACCGGGGAGCTGTTTTTT. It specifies CASSSVSNTGELFF.

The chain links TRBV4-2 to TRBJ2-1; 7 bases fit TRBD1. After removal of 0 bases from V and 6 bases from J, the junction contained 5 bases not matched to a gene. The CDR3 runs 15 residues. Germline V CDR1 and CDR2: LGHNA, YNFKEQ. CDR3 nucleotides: TGTGCCAGCAGCCAAGATAGGACAGGATTCAATGAGCAGTTCTTC. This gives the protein CASSQDRTGFNEQFF.

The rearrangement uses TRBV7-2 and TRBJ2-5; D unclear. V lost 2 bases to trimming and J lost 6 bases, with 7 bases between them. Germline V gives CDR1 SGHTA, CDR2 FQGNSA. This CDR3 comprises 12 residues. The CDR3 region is CASSLNFQTQYF. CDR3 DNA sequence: TGTGCCAGCAGCTTAAACTTCCAGACCCAGTACTTC.

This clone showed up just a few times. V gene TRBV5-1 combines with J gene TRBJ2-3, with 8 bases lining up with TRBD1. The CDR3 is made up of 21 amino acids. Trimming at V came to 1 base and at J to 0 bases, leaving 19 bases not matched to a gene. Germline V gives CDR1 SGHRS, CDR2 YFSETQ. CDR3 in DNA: TGCGCCAGCAGCTTGAAGGGTTTCCGCGGGACAGGCCCTCTTAGCACAGATACGCAGTATTTT. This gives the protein CASSLKGFRGTGPLSTDTQYF.

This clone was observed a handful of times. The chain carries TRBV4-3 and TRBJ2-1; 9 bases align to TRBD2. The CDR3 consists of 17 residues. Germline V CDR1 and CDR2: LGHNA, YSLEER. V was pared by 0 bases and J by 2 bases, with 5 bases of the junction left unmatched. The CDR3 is CASSQDLAGPAYNEQFF. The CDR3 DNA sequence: TGCGCCAGCAGCCAAGATCTAGCGGGGCCCGCCTACAATGAGCAGTTCTTC.

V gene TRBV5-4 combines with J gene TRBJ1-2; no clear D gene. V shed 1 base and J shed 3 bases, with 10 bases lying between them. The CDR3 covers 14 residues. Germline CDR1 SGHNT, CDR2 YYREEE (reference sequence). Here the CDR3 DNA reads TGTGCCAGCAGCTTGATCGGCACTCACTATGGCTACACCTTC. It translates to CASSLIGTHYGYTF.

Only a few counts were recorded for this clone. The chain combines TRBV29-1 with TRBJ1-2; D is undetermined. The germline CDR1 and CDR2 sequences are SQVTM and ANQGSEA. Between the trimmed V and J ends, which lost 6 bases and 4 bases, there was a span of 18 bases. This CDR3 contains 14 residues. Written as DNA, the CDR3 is TGCAGCGTGGCCCGGTCAACACAAGGCTATGGCTACACCTTC. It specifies CSVARSTQGYGYTF. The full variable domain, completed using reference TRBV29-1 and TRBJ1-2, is SAVISQKPSRDICQRGTSLTIQCQVDSQVTMMFWYRQQPGQSLTLIATANQGSEATYESGFVIDKFPISRPNLTFSTLTVSNMSPEDSSIYLCSVARSTQGYGYTFGSGTRLTVV.

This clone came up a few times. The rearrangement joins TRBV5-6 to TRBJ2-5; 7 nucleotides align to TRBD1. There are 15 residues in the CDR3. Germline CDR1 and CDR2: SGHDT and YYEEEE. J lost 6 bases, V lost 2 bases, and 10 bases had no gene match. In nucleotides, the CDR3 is TGTGCCAGCAGCTTAGGGCCGGACAGGAAGAAGACCCAGTACTTC. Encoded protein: CASSLGPDRKKTQYF.

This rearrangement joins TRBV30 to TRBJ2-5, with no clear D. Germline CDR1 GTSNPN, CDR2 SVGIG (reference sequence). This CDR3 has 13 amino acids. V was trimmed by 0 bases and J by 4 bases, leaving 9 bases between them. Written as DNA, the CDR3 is TGTGCCTGGAGTGTAGGCCAGAGAGAGACCCAGTACTTC. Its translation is CAWSVGQRETQYF.

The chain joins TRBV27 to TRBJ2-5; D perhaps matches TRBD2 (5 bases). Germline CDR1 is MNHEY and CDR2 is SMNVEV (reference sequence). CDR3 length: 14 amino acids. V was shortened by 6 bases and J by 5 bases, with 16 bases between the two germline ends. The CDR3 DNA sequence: TGTGCCAGCAGCGAGACGGGAAGGTGGGAGACCCAGTACTTC. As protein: CASSETGRWETQYF.

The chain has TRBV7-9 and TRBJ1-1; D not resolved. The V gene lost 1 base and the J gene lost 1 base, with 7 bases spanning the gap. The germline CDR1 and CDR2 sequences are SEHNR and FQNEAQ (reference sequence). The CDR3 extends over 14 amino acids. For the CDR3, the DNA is TGTGCCAGCAGCTTAGGGCCCAAGAACACTGAAGCTTTCTTT. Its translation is CASSLGPKNTEAFF.

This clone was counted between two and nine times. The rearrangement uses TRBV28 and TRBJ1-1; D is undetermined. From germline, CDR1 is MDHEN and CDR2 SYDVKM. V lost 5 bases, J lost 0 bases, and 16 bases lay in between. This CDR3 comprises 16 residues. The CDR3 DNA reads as TGTGCCAGCAGTCCCACGATGGGGAGTTTGAACACTGAAGCTTTCTTT. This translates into CASSPTMGSLNTEAFF. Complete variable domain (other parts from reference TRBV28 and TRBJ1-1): DVKVTQSSRYLVKRTGEKVFLECVQDMDHENMFWYRQDPGLGLRLIYFSYDVKMKEKGDIPEGYSVSREKKERFSLILESASTNQTSMYLCASSPTMGSLNTEAFFGQGTRLTVV.

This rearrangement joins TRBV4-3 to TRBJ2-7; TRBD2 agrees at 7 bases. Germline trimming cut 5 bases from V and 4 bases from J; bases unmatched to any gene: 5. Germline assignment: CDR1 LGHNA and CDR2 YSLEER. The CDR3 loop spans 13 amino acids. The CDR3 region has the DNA TGCGCCAGCAGCAGCGGGACCGCATACGAGCAGTACTTC. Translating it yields CASSSGTAYEQYF.